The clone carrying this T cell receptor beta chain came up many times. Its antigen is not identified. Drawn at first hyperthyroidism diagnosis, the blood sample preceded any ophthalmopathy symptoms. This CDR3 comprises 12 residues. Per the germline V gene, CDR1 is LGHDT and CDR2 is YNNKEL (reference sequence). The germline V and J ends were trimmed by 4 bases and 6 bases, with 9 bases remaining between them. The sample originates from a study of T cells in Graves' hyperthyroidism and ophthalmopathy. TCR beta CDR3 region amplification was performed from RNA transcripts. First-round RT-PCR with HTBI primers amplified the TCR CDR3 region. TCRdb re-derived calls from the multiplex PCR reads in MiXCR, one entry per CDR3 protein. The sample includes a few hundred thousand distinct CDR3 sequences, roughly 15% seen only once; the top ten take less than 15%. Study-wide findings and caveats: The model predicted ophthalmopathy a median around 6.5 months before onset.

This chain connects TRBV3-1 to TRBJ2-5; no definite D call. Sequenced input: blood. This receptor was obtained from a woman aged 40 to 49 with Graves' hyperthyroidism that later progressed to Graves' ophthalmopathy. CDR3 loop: CASSLLKKTQYF. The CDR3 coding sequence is TGTGCCAGCAGCCTCCTAAAGAAGACCCAGTACTTC.